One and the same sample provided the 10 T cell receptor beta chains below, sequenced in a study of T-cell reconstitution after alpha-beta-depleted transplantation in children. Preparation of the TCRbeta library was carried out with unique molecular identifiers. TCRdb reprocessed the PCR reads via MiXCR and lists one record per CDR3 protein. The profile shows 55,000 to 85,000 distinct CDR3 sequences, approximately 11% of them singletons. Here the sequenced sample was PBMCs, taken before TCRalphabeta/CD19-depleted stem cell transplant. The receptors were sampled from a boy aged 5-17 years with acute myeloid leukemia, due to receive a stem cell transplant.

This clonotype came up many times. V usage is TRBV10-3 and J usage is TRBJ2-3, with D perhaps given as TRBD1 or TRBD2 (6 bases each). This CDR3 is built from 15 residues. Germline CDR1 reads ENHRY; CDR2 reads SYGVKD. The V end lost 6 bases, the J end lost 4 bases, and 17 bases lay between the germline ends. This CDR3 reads CAIRRGAGQSDTQYF. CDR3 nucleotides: TGTGCCATCAGGAGGGGGGCAGGGCAATCAGATACGCAGTATTTT.

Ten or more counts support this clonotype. The CDR3 nucleotides read TGTGCCAGCAGCCAAAAATTACCGGGACCCTTCAATGAGCAGTTCTTC. Translated, it gives CASSQKLPGPFNEQFF. V is TRBV3-1 and J is TRBJ2-1, with D possibly called TRBD1 or TRBD2 (5 bases each). V was shortened by 2 bases and J by 6 bases, with 17 bases between the two germline ends. The CDR3 is 16 amino acids. Germline V gene lookup returns CDR1 LGHDT and CDR2 YNNKEL (reference sequence).

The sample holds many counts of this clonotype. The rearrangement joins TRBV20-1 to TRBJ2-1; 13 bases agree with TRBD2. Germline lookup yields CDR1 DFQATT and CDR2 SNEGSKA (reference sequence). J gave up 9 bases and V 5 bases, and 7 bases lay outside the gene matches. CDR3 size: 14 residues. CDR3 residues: CSAPRLAGGSEQFF. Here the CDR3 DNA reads TGCAGTGCTCCCAGACTAGCGGGGGGTAGTGAGCAGTTCTTC.

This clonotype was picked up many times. The CDR3 spells CASSYSPDRAIYTQYF. CDR3 DNA sequence: TGTGCCAGCAGTTACTCGCCGGACAGGGCCATCTATACGCAGTATTTT. The chain recombines TRBV6-5 with TRBJ2-3, with 8 bases identical to TRBD1. Per the germline V gene, CDR1 is MNHEY and CDR2 is SVGAGI. The trim removed 0 bases at V and 7 bases at J, leaving 9 bases unmatched. The CDR3 spans 16 residues.

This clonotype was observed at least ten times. The CDR3 sequence: CASSEAGQHSGNTIYF. The DNA of the CDR3 is TGTGCCAGCAGCGAGGCCGGACAGCACTCTGGAAACACCATATATTTT. The chain joins TRBV9 to TRBJ1-3; TRBD1 is a possible D gene (6 bases). The CDR3 totals 16 residues. V lost 3 bases, J lost 0 bases, and 13 bases lay in between. Germline loops: CDR1 SGDLS, CDR2 YYNGEE. The full variable domain, its missing parts supplied by reference TRBV9 and TRBJ1-3, is DSGVTQTPKHLITATGQRVTLRCSPRSGDLSVYWYQQSLDQGLQFLIQYYNGEERAKGNILERFSAQQFPDLHSELNLSSLELGDSALYFCASSEAGQHSGNTIYFGEGSWLTVV.

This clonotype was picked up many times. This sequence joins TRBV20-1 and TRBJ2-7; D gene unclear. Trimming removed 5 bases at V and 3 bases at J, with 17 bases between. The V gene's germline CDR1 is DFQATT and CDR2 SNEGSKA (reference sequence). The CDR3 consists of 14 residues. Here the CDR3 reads CSAARSTNFYEQYV. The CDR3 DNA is TGCAGTGCTGCCCGGTCTACCAATTTCTACGAGCAGTACGTC.

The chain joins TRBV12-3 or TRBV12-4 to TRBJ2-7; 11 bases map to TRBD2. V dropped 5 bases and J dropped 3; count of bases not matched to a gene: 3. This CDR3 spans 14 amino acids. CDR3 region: CASSPGTSGYEQYV. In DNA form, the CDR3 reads TGTGCCAGCAGTCCGGGGACTAGCGGCTACGAGCAGTACGTC.

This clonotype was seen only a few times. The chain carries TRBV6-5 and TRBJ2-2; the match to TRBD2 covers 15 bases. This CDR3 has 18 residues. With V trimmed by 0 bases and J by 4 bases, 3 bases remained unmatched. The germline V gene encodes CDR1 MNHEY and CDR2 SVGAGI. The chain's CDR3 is CASSYSGLAGGFTGELFF. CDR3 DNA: TGTGCCAGCAGTTACTCGGGACTAGCGGGAGGTTTCACCGGGGAGCTGTTTTTT.

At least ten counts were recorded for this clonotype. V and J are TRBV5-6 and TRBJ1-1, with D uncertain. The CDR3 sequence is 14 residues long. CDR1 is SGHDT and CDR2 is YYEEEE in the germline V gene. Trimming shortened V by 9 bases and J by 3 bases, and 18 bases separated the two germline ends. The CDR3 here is CATCLGGLDTEAFF. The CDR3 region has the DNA TGTGCCACCTGTTTAGGCGGCCTGGACACTGAAGCTTTCTTT.

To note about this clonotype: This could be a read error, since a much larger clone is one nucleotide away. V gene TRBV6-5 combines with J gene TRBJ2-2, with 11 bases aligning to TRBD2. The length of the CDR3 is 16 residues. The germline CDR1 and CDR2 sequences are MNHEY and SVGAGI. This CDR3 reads CASSYLAGGNTGELVF. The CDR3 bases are TGTGCCAGCAGTTACTTAGCGGGGGGGAACACCGGGGAGCTGGTTTTT.